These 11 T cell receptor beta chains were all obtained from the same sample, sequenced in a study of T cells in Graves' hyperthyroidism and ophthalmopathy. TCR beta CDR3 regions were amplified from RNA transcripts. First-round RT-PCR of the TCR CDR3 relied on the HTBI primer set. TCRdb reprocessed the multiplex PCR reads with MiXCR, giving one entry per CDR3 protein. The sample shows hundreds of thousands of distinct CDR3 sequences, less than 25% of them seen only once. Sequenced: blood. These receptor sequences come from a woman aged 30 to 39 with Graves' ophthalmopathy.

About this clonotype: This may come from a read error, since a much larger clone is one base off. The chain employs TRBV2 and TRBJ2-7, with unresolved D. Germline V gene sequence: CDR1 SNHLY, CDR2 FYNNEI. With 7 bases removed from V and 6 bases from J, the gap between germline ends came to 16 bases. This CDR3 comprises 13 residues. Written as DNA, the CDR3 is TGTGCCAGCAATGCTAACGGTTGGGGCGAGCAGTACTTC. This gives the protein CASNANGWGEQYF.

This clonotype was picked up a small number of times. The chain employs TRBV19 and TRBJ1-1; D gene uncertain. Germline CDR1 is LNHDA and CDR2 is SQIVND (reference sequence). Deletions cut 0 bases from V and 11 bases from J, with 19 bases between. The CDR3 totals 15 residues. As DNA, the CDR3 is TGTGCCAGTAGTATAGATCCGCTCTCGAGGACTCCTGCTTTCTTT. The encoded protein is CASSIDPLSRTPAFF.

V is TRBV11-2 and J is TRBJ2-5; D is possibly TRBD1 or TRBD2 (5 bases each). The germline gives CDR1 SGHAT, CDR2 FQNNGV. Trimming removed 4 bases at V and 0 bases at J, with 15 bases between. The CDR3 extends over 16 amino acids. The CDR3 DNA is TGTGCCAGCAGCTCAACTAGGGGCTCCTACCAAGAGACCCAGTACTTC. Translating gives CASSSTRGSYQETQYF.

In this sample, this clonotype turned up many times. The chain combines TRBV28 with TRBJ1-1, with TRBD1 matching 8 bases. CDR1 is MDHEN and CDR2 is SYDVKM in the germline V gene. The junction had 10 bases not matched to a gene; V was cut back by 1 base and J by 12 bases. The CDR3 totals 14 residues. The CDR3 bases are TGTGCCAGCAGTTTATCTCCGGACAGGGAAGAAACTTTCTTT. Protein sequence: CASSLSPDREETFF.

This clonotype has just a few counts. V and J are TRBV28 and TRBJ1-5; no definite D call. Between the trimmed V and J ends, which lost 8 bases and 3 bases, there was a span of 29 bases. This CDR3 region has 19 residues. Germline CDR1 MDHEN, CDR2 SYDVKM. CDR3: CASGLLFPDANHANQPQHF. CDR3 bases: TGTGCCAGCGGGCTGTTATTCCCCGACGCCAACCACGCCAATCAGCCCCAGCATTTT.

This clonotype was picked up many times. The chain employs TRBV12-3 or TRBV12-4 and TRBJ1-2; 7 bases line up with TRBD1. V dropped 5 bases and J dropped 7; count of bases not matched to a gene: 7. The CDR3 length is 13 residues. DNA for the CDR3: TGTGCCAGCAGTCCACAGGGGTCCGCTGGCTACACCTTC. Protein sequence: CASSPQGSAGYTF.

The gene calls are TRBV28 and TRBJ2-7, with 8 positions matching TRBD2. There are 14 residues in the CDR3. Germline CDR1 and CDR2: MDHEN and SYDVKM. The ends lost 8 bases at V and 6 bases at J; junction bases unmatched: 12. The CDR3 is CASLPQGLGGEQYF. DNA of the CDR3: TGTGCCAGCCTACCCCAGGGACTAGGGGGCGAGCAGTACTTC. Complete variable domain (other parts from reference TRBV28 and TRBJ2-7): DVKVTQSSRYLVKRTGEKVFLECVQDMDHENMFWYRQDPGLGLRLIYFSYDVKMKEKGDIPEGYSVSREKKERFSLILESASTNQTSMYLCASLPQGLGGEQYFGPGTRLTVT.

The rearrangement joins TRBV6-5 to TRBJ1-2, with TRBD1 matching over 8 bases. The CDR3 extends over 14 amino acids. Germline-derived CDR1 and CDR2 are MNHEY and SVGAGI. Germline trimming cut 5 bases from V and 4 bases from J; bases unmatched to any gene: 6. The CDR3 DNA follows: TGTGCCAGCAGTCTACAGGACAGGGTCTATGGCTACACCTTC. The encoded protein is CASSLQDRVYGYTF.

In DNA, the CDR3 is TGTGCCAGCAGTTTAGGAGACAGCAACTATGGCTACACCTTC. It yields the protein CASSLGDSNYGYTF. The rearrangement uses TRBV12-3 or TRBV12-4 and TRBJ1-2, with D possibly being TRBD1 (5 bases). With 1 base removed from V and 2 bases from J, the gap between germline ends came to 8 bases. The CDR3 has 14 amino acids.

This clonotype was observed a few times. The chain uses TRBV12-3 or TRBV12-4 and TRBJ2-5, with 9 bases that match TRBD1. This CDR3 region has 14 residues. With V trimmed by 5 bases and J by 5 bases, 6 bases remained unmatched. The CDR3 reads CASSHRDRVETQYF. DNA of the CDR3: TGTGCCAGCAGTCATAGGGACAGGGTGGAGACCCAGTACTTC.

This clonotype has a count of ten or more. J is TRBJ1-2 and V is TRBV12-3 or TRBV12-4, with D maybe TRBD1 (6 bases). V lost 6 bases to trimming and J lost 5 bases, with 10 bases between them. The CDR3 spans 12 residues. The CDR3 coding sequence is TGTGCCAGCAGCCCCGACAGGTATGGCTACACCTTC. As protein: CASSPDRYGYTF.